This TCR delta chain appears in the sequencing data of a study of gamma-delta T cells after stem cell transplantation (dated by TCRdb to about 2016). In its sample, this clone comes out as medium-sized (0.01 to 0.1%). Its antigen is not yet known. No base quality information exists; no much larger clone differs at one position. Receptor libraries were prepared by RT-PCR. Instrument on record: Illumina MiSeq. For TCRdb, the public reads were processed anew by CATT, and duplicate DNA sequences were folded into one row. The sample table lists approximately 2,800 delta-chain clones, approximately 8.8% of them with a count of one. The top ten clones comprise 9.2% of the sample. The germline V and J ends show losses of 5 bases and 3 bases respectively, and no gene match explains 21 bases of the junction. Measured from the cysteine to the phenylalanine, the CDR3 is 18 residues long. Only the CDR3 part of the read is kept: 54 bases, read in frame from the first base. Via the germline V gene, CDR1 is NSMFDY and CDR2 ISSIKDK.

The sequenced material came from gamma-delta T cells. The chain links TRAV29/DV5 with TRDJ1; TRDD3 lines up with 8 middle nucleotides. The sequence was collected from a human donor. It is not recorded whose cells these are; they may come from a transplant donor. The encoded CDR3 is CAARPSYWGDEAADKLIF. The nucleotide sequence reads TGTGCAGCCCGGCCGTCCTACTGGGGGGATGAGGCAGCCGATAAACTCATCTTT. Supplemented by the reference TRAV29/DV5 and TRDJ1 proteins around the CDR3, the complete variable domain is DQQVKQNSPSLSVQEGRISILNCDYTNSMFDYFLWYKKYPAEGPTFLISISSIKDKNEDGRFTVFLNKSAKHLSLHIVPSQPGDSAVYFCAARPSYWGDEAADKLIFGKGTRVTVEP.